This is a list of T cell receptor beta chains from one sample in a study of blood T cells in healthy people across ages. TCRdb re-called the 5' RACE reads with MiXCR, one entry per CDR3 protein. The profile shows around 670,000 distinct CDR3 sequences, roughly 31% of them singletons. The sequenced sample consisted of blood. The receptors stem from an elderly woman in good health. The CDR3 runs from the conserved cysteine through the conserved F or W. Each record gives: V gene, clone size, J gene, D gene, CDR3 protein, CDR3 DNA. The D gene is left open where the match is weak. Size is omitted from some rows. Given values are once, few, many or a class for expanded clones.

>TRBV10-3|many|TRBJ2-7|.
CAIRDRQYEQYF
TGTGCCATCAGGGATCGACAGTACGAGCAGTACTTC
>TRBV18|many|TRBJ1-5|.
CASSKGGDQPQHF
TGTGCCAGCTCCAAAGGTGGGGATCAGCCCCAGCATTTT
>TRBV11-2|many|TRBJ1-2|.
CASSMPFGGYTF
TGTGCCAGCAGCATGCCGTTCGGGGGCTACACCTTC
>TRBV29-1|.|TRBJ2-1|TRBD2
CSDSTSGRDNEQFF
TGCAGCGACTCGACTAGCGGGAGGGACAATGAGCAGTTCTTC
>TRBV5-6|few|TRBJ1-4|.
CASSLGGGRVTVRGEKLFF
TGTGCCAGCAGCCTTGGGGGTGGCAGGGTTACGGTTCGGGGTGAAAAACTGTTTTTT
>TRBV6-2/TRBV6-3|many|TRBJ1-5|.
CASSYSGYSNQPQHF
TGTGCCAGCAGTTATTCCGGCTATAGCAATCAGCCCCAGCATTTT
>TRBV2|once|TRBJ2-3|.
CASVRLLSTDTQYF
TGTGCCAGCGTAAGGCTTCTAAGCACAGATACGCAGTATTTT
>TRBV12-3/TRBV12-4|few|TRBJ1-5|.
CASSLAGDQPQHF
TGTGCCAGCAGTTTAGCGGGGGATCAGCCCCAGCATTTT
>TRBV20-1|once|TRBJ2-7|.
CSARSGLLPYEQYF
TGCAGTGCTAGATCCGGTTTGCTACCTTACGAGCAGTACTTC
>TRBV18|many|TRBJ2-1|.
CASSPPASYNEQFF
TGTGCCAGCTCACCACCGGCCAGCTACAATGAGCAGTTCTTC
>TRBV7-3|many|TRBJ2-2|.
CASSPRPVGVTGELFF
TGTGCCAGCAGCCCTAGGCCAGTTGGAGTCACCGGGGAGCTGTTTTTT
>TRBV30|many|TRBJ1-5|TRBD1
CAWSGQGGNQPQHF
TGTGCCTGGAGCGGACAGGGCGGCAATCAGCCCCAGCATTTT
>TRBV20-1|many|TRBJ2-7|.
CSAKDYEQYF
TGCAGTGCTAAAGACTACGAGCAGTACTTC
>TRBV10-3|.|TRBJ1-1|.
CAIRKGDTEAFF
TGTGCCATCAGGAAGGGGGACACAGAAGCTTTCTTT
>TRBV6-5|many|TRBJ1-2|.
CASRYSRDPVYGYTF
TGTGCCAGCAGATACTCCCGGGACCCAGTCTATGGCTACACCTTC
>TRBV2|many|TRBJ1-5|.
CASSERVRTYSNQPQHF
TGTGCCAGCAGTGAACGTGTCAGAACCTATAGCAATCAGCCCCAGCATTTT
>TRBV20-1|many|TRBJ1-1|TRBD1
CSAGTGGTGAFF
TGCAGTGCCGGGACAGGGGGCACCGGAGCTTTCTTT
>TRBV10-3|few|TRBJ1-5|.
CAISVESNQPQHF
TGTGCCATCAGTGTGGAAAGCAATCAGCCCCAGCATTTT
>TRBV7-8|.|TRBJ2-7|.
CASSLEDYEQYF
TGTGCCAGCAGCTTAGAAGACTACGAGCAGTACTTC
>TRBV7-2|many|TRBJ2-3|TRBD2
CASSLKQGLADLNTDTQYF
TGTGCCAGCAGCTTAAAACAGGGACTAGCGGACCTAAACACAGATACGCAGTATTTT
>TRBV20-1|many|TRBJ2-5|TRBD2
CSATTSGGLQETQYF
TGCAGTGCTACTACTAGCGGAGGACTCCAAGAGACCCAGTACTTC
>TRBV9|many|TRBJ2-7|.
CASSVAVGYEQYF
TGTGCCAGCAGCGTAGCTGTAGGGTACGAGCAGTACTTC
>TRBV20-1|once|TRBJ2-5|.
CSPKGGETQYF
TGCAGTCCGAAGGGGGGAGAGACCCAGTACTTC
>TRBV7-3|many|TRBJ2-1|.
CASSPQGTSYNEQFF
TGTGCCAGCAGCCCTCAGGGAACTTCCTACAATGAGCAGTTCTTC
>TRBV12-3/TRBV12-4|many|TRBJ2-7|TRBD1
CASSQVQGSAYEQYF
TGTGCCAGCTCTCAGGTACAGGGGTCCGCCTACGAGCAGTACTTC
>TRBV13|.|TRBJ1-6|TRBD1
CASSLGGQGRNNSPLHF
TGTGCCAGCAGCTTAGGGGGACAGGGGCGGAATAATTCACCCCTCCACTTT
>TRBV20-1|many|TRBJ1-2|TRBD1
CSARETGAQNYGYTF
TGCAGTGCTAGAGAAACAGGGGCACAGAACTATGGCTACACCTTC
>TRBV6-5|many|TRBJ2-1|TRBD2
CASNSLLAGSYNEQFF
TGTGCCAGCAATAGCCTGTTAGCGGGATCCTACAATGAGCAGTTCTTC
>TRBV7-2|many|TRBJ1-6|.
CASSTKGNSPLHF
TGTGCCAGCAGCACGAAAGGGAATTCACCCCTCCACTTT
>TRBV3-1|many|TRBJ2-7|TRBD1
CASRPGTGPLEQYF
TGTGCCAGCAGGCCCGGGACAGGGCCTCTCGAGCAGTACTTC
>TRBV20-1|.|TRBJ2-7|.
CSARAGQGLQYEQYF
TGCAGTGCTAGAGCGGGCCAGGGGCTTCAGTACGAGCAGTACTTC
>TRBV28|few|TRBJ1-1|.
CASRLTGMATEAFF
TGTGCCAGCAGACTCACAGGGATGGCAACTGAAGCTTTCTTT